A selection of T cell receptor beta chains follows, all from one sample in a study of identical twins. TCRdb called the 5' RACE reads again in MiXCR, with one record for every CDR3 protein. This sample has about 520,000 distinct CDR3 sequences, with around 20% found just once. In addition, the sample was reused for a study of T cells expressing NK-cell markers.

Source material: CD4+ T cells sorted from blood. The source is a woman between 18 and 29 years old in good health. Both conserved end residues are part of each CDR3. A D gene is named only where the DNA matches it firmly. For some rows the clone size is stated as once, few or many, or as a class when expanded; others skip it.

clone size: many; CDR3 length: 12; D gene: -; J gene: TRBJ2-1; V gene: TRBV12-3/TRBV12-4; CDR3 protein: CASSFRAHGQFF; CDR3 DNA: TGTGCCAGCAGTTTTCGGGCCCACGGGCAGTTCTTC
clone size: few; CDR3 length: 12; D gene: -; J gene: TRBJ2-1; V gene: TRBV5-1; CDR3 protein: CASSLEGGEQFF; CDR3 DNA: TGTGCCAGCAGCTTAGAGGGGGGGGAGCAGTTCTTC
clone size: few; CDR3 length: 15; D gene: -; J gene: TRBJ2-1; V gene: TRBV3-1; CDR3 protein: CASSQDWVGVGEQFF; CDR3 DNA: TGTGCCAGCAGCCAAGATTGGGTGGGAGTTGGTGAGCAGTTCTTC
clone size: few; CDR3 length: 13; D gene: -; J gene: TRBJ2-1; V gene: TRBV9; CDR3 protein: CASSVDPYNEQFF; CDR3 DNA: TGTGCCAGCAGCGTAGATCCGTACAATGAGCAGTTCTTC
clone size: few; CDR3 length: 14; D gene: -; J gene: TRBJ1-5; V gene: TRBV12-3/TRBV12-4; CDR3 protein: CASSFATGNQPQHF; CDR3 DNA: TGTGCCAGCAGTTTCGCCACAGGGAATCAGCCCCAGCATTTT
clone size: -; CDR3 length: 17; D gene: TRBD2; J gene: TRBJ2-1; V gene: TRBV20-1; CDR3 protein: CCASWSSGRAAYNEQFF; CDR3 DNA: TGCTGTGCTAGTTGGTCTAGCGGGAGGGCCGCCTACAATGAGCAGTTCTTC
clone size: -; CDR3 length: 16; D gene: TRBD2; J gene: TRBJ2-3; V gene: TRBV24-1; CDR3 protein: CATSDPGLAGRDTQYF; CDR3 DNA: TGTGCCACCAGTGACCCAGGACTAGCGGGGCGAGATACGCAGTATTTT
clone size: many; CDR3 length: 12; D gene: -; J gene: TRBJ1-1; V gene: TRBV20-1; CDR3 protein: CSASSVNTEAFF; CDR3 DNA: TGCAGTGCTAGCTCTGTGAACACTGAAGCTTTCTTT
clone size: many; CDR3 length: 12; D gene: -; J gene: TRBJ2-1; V gene: TRBV7-2; CDR3 protein: CASSLQLGEQFF; CDR3 DNA: TGTGCCAGCAGCTTACAACTTGGTGAGCAGTTCTTC
clone size: few; CDR3 length: 14; D gene: TRBD1; J gene: TRBJ2-7; V gene: TRBV20-1; CDR3 protein: CSARDQTGAYEQYF; CDR3 DNA: TGCAGTGCTAGAGATCAAACAGGGGCCTACGAGCAGTACTTC
clone size: few; CDR3 length: 14; D gene: -; J gene: TRBJ1-1; V gene: TRBV5-1; CDR3 protein: CASSWGGLNTEAFF; CDR3 DNA: TGCGCCAGCAGCTGGGGGGGCCTGAACACTGAAGCTTTCTTT
clone size: few; CDR3 length: 14; D gene: TRBD2; J gene: TRBJ2-7; V gene: TRBV20-1; CDR3 protein: CSASGVAGVDEQYF; CDR3 DNA: TGCAGTGCTAGCGGTGTAGCGGGAGTTGACGAGCAGTACTTC
clone size: -; CDR3 length: 14; D gene: -; J gene: TRBJ2-2; V gene: TRBV10-2; CDR3 protein: CASARLGNTGELFF; CDR3 DNA: TGCGCCAGCGCCAGACTGGGAAACACCGGGGAGCTGTTTTTT
clone size: -; CDR3 length: 14; D gene: TRBD1; J gene: TRBJ2-7; V gene: TRBV7-2; CDR3 protein: CASSPRTGWREQYF; CDR3 DNA: TGTGCCAGCAGCCCTCGGACAGGGTGGAGGGAGCAGTACTTC
clone size: -; CDR3 length: 15; D gene: -; J gene: TRBJ1-1; V gene: TRBV6-2/TRBV6-3; CDR3 protein: CASSGGQLMNTEAFF; CDR3 DNA: TGTGCCAGCAGTGGAGGACAGCTGATGAACACTGAAGCTTTCTTT
clone size: once; CDR3 length: 19; D gene: TRBD2; J gene: TRBJ2-3; V gene: TRBV18; CDR3 protein: CASSPTSGGHLSSTDTQYF; CDR3 DNA: TGTGCCAGCTCACCAACTAGCGGGGGACATTTATCTAGCACAGATACGCAGTATTTT
clone size: -; CDR3 length: 12; D gene: -; J gene: TRBJ1-1; V gene: TRBV20-1; CDR3 protein: CSASLRGKADFF; CDR3 DNA: TGCAGTGCAAGTCTCAGGGGCAAGGCGGATTTCTTT
clone size: few; CDR3 length: 15; D gene: -; J gene: TRBJ2-1; V gene: TRBV29-1; CDR3 protein: CSVEDGARTYNEQFF; CDR3 DNA: TGCAGCGTTGAAGATGGGGCAAGGACCTACAATGAGCAGTTCTTC
clone size: -; CDR3 length: 19; D gene: TRBD2; J gene: TRBJ2-2; V gene: TRBV10-3; CDR3 protein: CAISDVSQFSSGDTGELFF; CDR3 DNA: TGTGCCATCAGTGATGTTTCTCAATTTTCGAGCGGGGACACCGGGGAGCTGTTTTTT
clone size: few; CDR3 length: 11; D gene: -; J gene: TRBJ2-1; V gene: TRBV30; CDR3 protein: CAWSAGAEQFF; CDR3 DNA: TGTGCCTGGAGTGCTGGGGCTGAGCAGTTCTTC
clone size: few; CDR3 length: 16; D gene: -; J gene: TRBJ2-1; V gene: TRBV7-2; CDR3 protein: CASSLVSGPSYNEQFF; CDR3 DNA: TGTGCCAGCAGCTTAGTTTCGGGACCCTCCTACAATGAGCAGTTCTTC
clone size: -; CDR3 length: 14; D gene: TRBD1; J gene: TRBJ2-5; V gene: TRBV5-1; CDR3 protein: CASSPTGPRETQYF; CDR3 DNA: TGCGCCAGCAGCCCGACAGGGCCCCGAGAGACCCAGTACTTC
clone size: many; CDR3 length: 11; D gene: -; J gene: TRBJ2-7; V gene: TRBV5-5; CDR3 protein: CASSGSYEQYF; CDR3 DNA: TGTGCCAGCAGCGGCTCCTACGAGCAGTACTTC
clone size: -; CDR3 length: 15; D gene: TRBD1; J gene: TRBJ2-7; V gene: TRBV9; CDR3 protein: CASSAWDSNSYEQYF; CDR3 DNA: TGTGCCAGCAGCGCTTGGGACAGCAACTCCTACGAGCAGTACTTC
clone size: few; CDR3 length: 17; D gene: TRBD1; J gene: TRBJ2-2; V gene: TRBV6-5; CDR3 protein: CASSSNGTGHNTGELFF; CDR3 DNA: TGTGCCAGCAGTTCTAACGGGACAGGTCATAACACCGGGGAGCTGTTTTTT
clone size: once; CDR3 length: 16; D gene: -; J gene: TRBJ2-3; V gene: TRBV3-1; CDR3 protein: CASSQNLAFTGNTQYF; CDR3 DNA: TGTGCCAGCAGCCAGAATCTAGCATTCACGGGGAATACGCAGTATTTT
clone size: few; CDR3 length: 15; D gene: TRBD1; J gene: TRBJ1-1; V gene: TRBV12-3/TRBV12-4; CDR3 protein: CASGIGTGKGTEAFF; CDR3 DNA: TGTGCCAGCGGGATCGGGACAGGGAAGGGAACTGAAGCTTTCTTT
clone size: -; CDR3 length: 16; D gene: TRBD2; J gene: TRBJ2-3; V gene: TRBV10-3; CDR3 protein: CAISESASGITDTQYF; CDR3 DNA: TGTGCCATCAGTGAGTCGGCTAGCGGGATCACAGATACGCAGTATTTT
clone size: few; CDR3 length: 20; D gene: TRBD2; J gene: TRBJ2-1; V gene: TRBV12-3/TRBV12-4; CDR3 protein: CASSLRFLAGGIRLSGEQFF; CDR3 DNA: TGTGCCAGCAGTTTAAGGTTCCTAGCGGGGGGGATTCGCTTGTCAGGGGAGCAGTTCTTC
clone size: -; CDR3 length: 13; D gene: TRBD1; J gene: TRBJ2-7; V gene: TRBV6-6; CDR3 protein: CASLWDRVYEQYF; CDR3 DNA: TGTGCCAGCTTATGGGACAGGGTCTACGAGCAGTACTTC
clone size: -; CDR3 length: 14; D gene: TRBD1; J gene: TRBJ2-7; V gene: TRBV12-3/TRBV12-4; CDR3 protein: CASSPRGRSYEQYF; CDR3 DNA: TGTGCCAGCAGTCCCAGGGGGCGCTCCTACGAGCAGTACTTC
clone size: -; CDR3 length: 15; D gene: -; J gene: TRBJ2-7; V gene: TRBV6-5; CDR3 protein: CASSLQGHSSYEQYF; CDR3 DNA: TGTGCCAGCAGTCTACAGGGTCACAGCTCCTACGAGCAGTACTTC
clone size: -; CDR3 length: 13; D gene: -; J gene: TRBJ2-2; V gene: TRBV12-3/TRBV12-4; CDR3 protein: CASGFLRTGELFF; CDR3 DNA: TGTGCCAGCGGTTTCTTGAGAACCGGGGAGCTGTTTTTT
clone size: -; CDR3 length: 14; D gene: -; J gene: TRBJ2-2; V gene: TRBV10-3; CDR3 protein: CAISGGARAGELFF; CDR3 DNA: TGTGCCATCAGCGGGGGAGCTAGAGCCGGGGAGCTGTTTTTT
clone size: -; CDR3 length: 14; D gene: -; J gene: TRBJ1-4; V gene: TRBV12-3/TRBV12-4; CDR3 protein: CASSLGTGHEKLFF; CDR3 DNA: TGTGCCAGCAGCCTGGGGACTGGTCATGAAAAACTGTTTTTT
clone size: -; CDR3 length: 15; D gene: -; J gene: TRBJ2-5; V gene: TRBV18; CDR3 protein: CASSPGEGTQETQYF; CDR3 DNA: TGTGCCAGCTCACCGGGGGAAGGGACTCAAGAGACCCAGTACTTC
clone size: few; CDR3 length: 14; D gene: -; J gene: TRBJ1-3; V gene: TRBV20-1; CDR3 protein: CSAKDSHSGNTIYF; CDR3 DNA: TGCAGTGCGAAAGACAGCCACTCTGGAAACACCATATATTTT
clone size: -; CDR3 length: 11; D gene: -; J gene: TRBJ1-1; V gene: TRBV2; CDR3 protein: CASSEAPGTFF; CDR3 DNA: TGTGCCAGCAGTGAAGCCCCGGGGACTTTCTTT
clone size: once; CDR3 length: 15; D gene: -; J gene: TRBJ2-1; V gene: TRBV3-1; CDR3 protein: CASSQGPNSYNEQFF; CDR3 DNA: TGTGCCAGCAGCCAGGGGCCTAACTCCTACAATGAGCAGTTCTTC
clone size: -; CDR3 length: 13; D gene: TRBD2; J gene: TRBJ2-3; V gene: TRBV20-1; CDR3 protein: CSALAGRTDTQYF; CDR3 DNA: TGCAGTGCTCTAGCGGGACGCACAGATACGCAGTATTTT
clone size: -; CDR3 length: 14; D gene: -; J gene: TRBJ1-4; V gene: TRBV12-3/TRBV12-4; CDR3 protein: CASSPHTYPEKLFF; CDR3 DNA: TGTGCCAGCAGTCCGCACACCTATCCCGAAAAACTGTTTTTT
clone size: many; CDR3 length: 14; D gene: TRBD1; J gene: TRBJ1-2; V gene: TRBV20-1; CDR3 protein: CSARDTGGDYGYTF; CDR3 DNA: TGCAGTGCTAGAGATACAGGGGGAGACTATGGCTACACCTTC
clone size: -; CDR3 length: 15; D gene: TRBD2; J gene: TRBJ2-7; V gene: TRBV20-1; CDR3 protein: CSANQGLAGHYEQYF; CDR3 DNA: TGCAGTGCCAACCAAGGACTAGCGGGTCACTACGAGCAGTACTTC
clone size: -; CDR3 length: 12; D gene: -; J gene: TRBJ1-4; V gene: TRBV7-2; CDR3 protein: CASSLTREKLFF; CDR3 DNA: TGTGCCAGCAGCTTAACTCGCGAAAAACTGTTTTTT
clone size: few; CDR3 length: 16; D gene: -; J gene: TRBJ2-6; V gene: TRBV27; CDR3 protein: CASAGVSAPGANVLTF; CDR3 DNA: TGTGCCAGCGCAGGTGTGAGTGCACCTGGGGCCAACGTCCTGACTTTC
clone size: -; CDR3 length: 16; D gene: TRBD1; J gene: TRBJ1-2; V gene: TRBV27; CDR3 protein: CASSPLPGQGKGGYTF; CDR3 DNA: TGTGCCAGCAGTCCCCTCCCGGGACAGGGAAAGGGTGGCTACACCTTC
clone size: -; CDR3 length: 13; D gene: -; J gene: TRBJ2-1; V gene: TRBV20-1; CDR3 protein: CSAPGSSYNEQFF; CDR3 DNA: TGCAGTGCTCCAGGGAGTTCCTACAATGAGCAGTTCTTC
clone size: many; CDR3 length: 17; D gene: TRBD1; J gene: TRBJ2-5; V gene: TRBV4-1; CDR3 protein: CASSQRGTGLYQETQYF; CDR3 DNA: TGCGCCAGCAGCCAACGCGGGACAGGTTTGTACCAAGAGACCCAGTACTTC
clone size: -; CDR3 length: 16; D gene: TRBD1; J gene: TRBJ2-7; V gene: TRBV6-4; CDR3 protein: CASSDWGQDDSYEQYF; CDR3 DNA: TGTGCCAGCAGTGACTGGGGACAGGACGACTCCTACGAGCAGTACTTC